A selection of T cell receptor beta chains follows, all from one sample in a study of blood T cells in healthy people across ages. TCRdb reprocessed the 5' RACE reads via MiXCR and lists one record per CDR3 protein. The sample includes some 800,000 distinct CDR3 sequences, approximately 25% of them seen just once. The same sample was also studied in work on T cells of mothers and their children.

Sequencing was done on a sample of blood. These receptors came from a boy younger than 18 in good health. Each CDR3 is given with its conserved first and last residue. D genes are given only for firm matches. For some rows the clone size is stated as once, few or many, or as a class when expanded; others skip it.

V gene: TRBV27
D gene: NA
CDR3 length: 12
J gene: TRBJ1-1
clone size: many
CDR3 protein: CASSLSGTEAFF
CDR3 DNA: TGTGCCAGCAGTTTAAGTGGGACTGAAGCTTTCTTT

V gene: TRBV5-1
D gene: NA
CDR3 length: 14
J gene: TRBJ1-4
clone size: NA
CDR3 protein: CASSATVGNEKLFF
CDR3 DNA: TGCGCCAGCAGCGCGACCGTAGGGAATGAAAAACTGTTTTTT

V gene: TRBV7-3
D gene: TRBD2
CDR3 length: 16
J gene: TRBJ2-3
clone size: NA
CDR3 protein: CASSLIAGGPTDTQYF
CDR3 DNA: TGTGCCAGCAGCTTAATAGCGGGAGGGCCCACAGATACGCAGTATTTT

V gene: TRBV7-8
D gene: NA
CDR3 length: 15
J gene: TRBJ2-3
clone size: NA
CDR3 protein: CASSGGDNIPDTQYF
CDR3 DNA: TGTGCCAGCAGCGGGGGCGACAATATTCCCGATACGCAGTATTTT

V gene: TRBV7-2
D gene: TRBD2
CDR3 length: 14
J gene: TRBJ2-2
clone size: many
CDR3 protein: CASSLRLASGELFF
CDR3 DNA: TGTGCCAGCAGCTTACGACTAGCGTCCGGGGAGCTGTTTTTT

V gene: TRBV6-5
D gene: TRBD1
CDR3 length: 12
J gene: TRBJ2-7
clone size: NA
CDR3 protein: CAIRTGRSEQYF
CDR3 DNA: TGTGCCATCAGGACAGGGAGGTCCGAGCAGTACTTC

V gene: TRBV27
D gene: NA
CDR3 length: 19
J gene: TRBJ2-1
clone size: few
CDR3 protein: CASSLSGLALALFYNEQFF
CDR3 DNA: TGTGCCAGCAGTTTATCGGGGCTAGCGCTAGCGTTATTCTACAATGAGCAGTTCTTC

V gene: TRBV3-1
D gene: NA
CDR3 length: 15
J gene: TRBJ2-2
clone size: NA
CDR3 protein: CASSQVDHPAGELFF
CDR3 DNA: TGTGCCAGCAGCCAAGTGGATCACCCCGCCGGGGAGCTGTTTTTT

V gene: TRBV7-9
D gene: NA
CDR3 length: 13
J gene: TRBJ2-3
clone size: few
CDR3 protein: CASSQMGVDTQYF
CDR3 DNA: TGTGCCAGCAGCCAAATGGGGGTGGATACGCAGTATTTT

V gene: TRBV6-2/TRBV6-3
D gene: TRBD2
CDR3 length: 15
J gene: TRBJ2-3
clone size: few
CDR3 protein: CATANLAGGTDTQYF
CDR3 DNA: TGTGCCACCGCAAATCTAGCGGGGGGCACAGATACGCAGTATTTT

V gene: TRBV11-3
D gene: NA
CDR3 length: 15
J gene: TRBJ2-1
clone size: NA
CDR3 protein: CASSLRSPRNNEQFF
CDR3 DNA: TGTGCCAGCAGCTTAAGGTCCCCCAGAAACAATGAGCAGTTCTTC

V gene: TRBV10-3
D gene: NA
CDR3 length: 16
J gene: TRBJ2-1
clone size: NA
CDR3 protein: CAISESGMSSYNEQFF
CDR3 DNA: TGTGCCATCAGTGAGTCGGGGATGAGCTCCTACAATGAGCAGTTCTTC

V gene: TRBV12-3/TRBV12-4
D gene: TRBD2
CDR3 length: 14
J gene: TRBJ2-1
clone size: NA
CDR3 protein: CASSLLREGNEQFF
CDR3 DNA: TGTGCCAGCAGTTTGCTCAGGGAGGGGAATGAGCAGTTCTTC

V gene: TRBV11-1
D gene: TRBD2
CDR3 length: 14
J gene: TRBJ2-2
clone size: few
CDR3 protein: CASSPQGLAGELFF
CDR3 DNA: TGTGCCAGCAGCCCACAAGGACTAGCCGGGGAGCTGTTTTTT

V gene: TRBV6-5
D gene: TRBD2
CDR3 length: 14
J gene: TRBJ2-5
clone size: few
CDR3 protein: CASSYPGGQETQYF
CDR3 DNA: TGTGCCAGCAGTTATCCGGGAGGGCAAGAGACCCAGTACTTC

V gene: TRBV4-3
D gene: NA
CDR3 length: 19
J gene: TRBJ1-2
clone size: NA
CDR3 protein: CASSQDREPGPIPNYGYTF
CDR3 DNA: TGCGCCAGCAGCCAAGATCGGGAACCTGGACCGATTCCGAACTATGGCTACACCTTC

V gene: TRBV4-1
D gene: NA
CDR3 length: 13
J gene: TRBJ2-1
clone size: NA
CDR3 protein: CASSQCRYNEQFF
CDR3 DNA: TGCGCCAGCAGCCAATGTAGATACAATGAGCAGTTCTTC

V gene: TRBV24-1
D gene: NA
CDR3 length: 10
J gene: TRBJ2-1
clone size: NA
CDR3 protein: CATELNEQFF
CDR3 DNA: TGTGCCACCGAACTCAATGAGCAGTTCTTC